This entry features one T cell receptor beta chain sequence. These data are taken from a study of blood T cells in healthy people across ages. Whole-study context: About one barcoded beta molecule was captured per two T cells (by template switching).

Extraction of total RNA produced a minimum of 5.5 micrograms from each sample. Primers used in a second PCR of about 7 to 12 cycles were a sample-barcoded 5' primer and a J-beta primer mix. TCRdb redid the calling of the 5' RACE reads with MiXCR, one entry per CDR3 protein. The top ten clones hold 11% of a sample with around 1.5 million distinct CDR3 sequences, almost 35% of them seen once. The ends lost 5 bases at V and 0 bases at J; junction bases unmatched: 12. Germline CDR1 and CDR2: SGHTA and FQGNSA. The CDR3 consists of 19 residues. The receptor's source is a woman aged 25-40 years in good health. The sample consisted of blood. The chain uses TRBV7-2 and TRBJ2-6; 8 bases align to TRBD1. The CDR3, as DNA: TGTGCCAGCAGCCCACGTCTGGGACAGGTCCTCTCTGGGGCCAACGTCCTGACTTTC. Its translation is CASSPRLGQVLSGANVLTF. Combining the CDR3 with reference TRBV7-2 and TRBJ2-6 gives the whole variable domain GAGVSQSPSNKVTEKGKDVELRCDPISGHTALYWYRQSLGQGLEFLIYFQGNSAPDKSGLPSDRFSAERTGGSVSTLTIQRTQQEDSAVYLCASSPRLGQVLSGANVLTFGAGSRLTVL.